Detailed here is one T cell receptor (beta chain). These data come from a study of response to subunit inactivated influenza vaccine. The germline V gene has CDR1 DFQATT and CDR2 SNEGSKA (reference sequence). The CDR3 consists of 15 residues. V was pared by 4 bases and J by 4 bases, with 19 bases between. In TCRdb, the RT-PCR reads were re-called with MiXCR into one record per CDR3 protein. The sample has 800,000 to 1,000,000 distinct CDR3 sequences; about 20% are singletons. This clonotype originated in a man aged 45-60 years who received an inactivated influenza vaccine. The genes are TRBV20-1 and TRBJ2-5, with D perhaps TRBD1 (6 bases). The sample was PBMCs from blood, taken more than 4 days after vaccination. In DNA, the CDR3 is TGCAGTGCTACAACCGGGACACCAGACGGAGAGACCCAGTACTTC. Its translation is CSATTGTPDGETQYF.